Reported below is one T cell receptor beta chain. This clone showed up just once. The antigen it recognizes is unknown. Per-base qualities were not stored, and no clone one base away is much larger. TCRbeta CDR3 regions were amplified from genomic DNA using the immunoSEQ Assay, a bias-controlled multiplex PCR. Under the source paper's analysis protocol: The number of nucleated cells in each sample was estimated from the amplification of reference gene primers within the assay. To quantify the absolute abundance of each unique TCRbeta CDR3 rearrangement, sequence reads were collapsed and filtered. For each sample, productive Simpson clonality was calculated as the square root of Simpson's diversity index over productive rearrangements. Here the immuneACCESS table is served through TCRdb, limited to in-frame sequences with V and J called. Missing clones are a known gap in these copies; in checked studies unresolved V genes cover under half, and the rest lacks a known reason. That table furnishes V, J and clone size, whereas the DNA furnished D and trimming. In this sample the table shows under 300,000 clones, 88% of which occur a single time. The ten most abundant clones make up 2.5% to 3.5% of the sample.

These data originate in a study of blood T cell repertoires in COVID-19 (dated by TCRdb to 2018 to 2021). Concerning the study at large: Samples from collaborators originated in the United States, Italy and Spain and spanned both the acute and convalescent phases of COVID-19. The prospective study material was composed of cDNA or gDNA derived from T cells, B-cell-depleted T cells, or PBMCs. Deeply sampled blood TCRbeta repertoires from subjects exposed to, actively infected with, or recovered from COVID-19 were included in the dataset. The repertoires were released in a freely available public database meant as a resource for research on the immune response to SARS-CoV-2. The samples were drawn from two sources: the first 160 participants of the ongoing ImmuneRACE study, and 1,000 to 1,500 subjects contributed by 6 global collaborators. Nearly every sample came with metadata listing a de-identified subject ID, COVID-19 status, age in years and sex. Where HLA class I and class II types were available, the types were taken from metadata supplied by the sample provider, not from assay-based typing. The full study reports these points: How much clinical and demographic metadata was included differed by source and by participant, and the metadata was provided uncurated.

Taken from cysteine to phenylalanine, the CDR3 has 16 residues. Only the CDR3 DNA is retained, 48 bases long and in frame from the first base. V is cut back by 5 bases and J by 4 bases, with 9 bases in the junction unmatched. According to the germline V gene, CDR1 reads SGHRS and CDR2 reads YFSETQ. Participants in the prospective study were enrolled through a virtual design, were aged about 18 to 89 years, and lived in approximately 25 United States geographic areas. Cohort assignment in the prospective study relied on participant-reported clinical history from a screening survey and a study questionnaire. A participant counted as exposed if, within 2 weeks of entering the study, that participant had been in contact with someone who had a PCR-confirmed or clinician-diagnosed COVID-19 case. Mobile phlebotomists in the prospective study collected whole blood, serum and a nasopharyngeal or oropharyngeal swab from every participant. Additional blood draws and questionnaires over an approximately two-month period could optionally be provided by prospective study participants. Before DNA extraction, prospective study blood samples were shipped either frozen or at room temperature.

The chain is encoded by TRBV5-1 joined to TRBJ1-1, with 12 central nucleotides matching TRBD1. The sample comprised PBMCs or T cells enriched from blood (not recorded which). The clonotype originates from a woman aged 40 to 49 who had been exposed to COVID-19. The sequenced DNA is TGCGCCAGCAGTAGGGGACAGGGGGCATTGGGCACTGAAGCTTTCTTT. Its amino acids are CASSRGQGALGTEAFF.